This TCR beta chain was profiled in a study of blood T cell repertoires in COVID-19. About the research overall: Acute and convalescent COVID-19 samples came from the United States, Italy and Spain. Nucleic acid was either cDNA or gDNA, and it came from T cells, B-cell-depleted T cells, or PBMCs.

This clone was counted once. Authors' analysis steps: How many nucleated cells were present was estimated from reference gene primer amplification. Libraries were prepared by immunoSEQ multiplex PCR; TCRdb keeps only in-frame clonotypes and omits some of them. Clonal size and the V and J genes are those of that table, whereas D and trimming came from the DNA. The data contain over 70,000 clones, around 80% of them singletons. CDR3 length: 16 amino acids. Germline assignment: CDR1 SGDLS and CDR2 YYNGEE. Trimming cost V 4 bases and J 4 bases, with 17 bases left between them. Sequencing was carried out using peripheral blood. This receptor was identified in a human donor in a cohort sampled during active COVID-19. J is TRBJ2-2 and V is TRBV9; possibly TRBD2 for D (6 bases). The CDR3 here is CASSPRGGVGTGELFF. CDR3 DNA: TGTGCCAGCAGCCCCCGTGGAGGGGTCGGCACCGGGGAGCTGTTTTTT.